The source of this T cell receptor beta chain is a study of technical replicates of blood from a few donors. V shed 2 bases and J 3 bases; nucleotides not matched to a gene: 5. CDR1 SGHDT and CDR2 YYEEEE come from the germline V gene. This CDR3 comprises 15 residues. TCRdb keeps only in-frame clones here, not all; method: immunoSEQ multiplex PCR. Altogether tens of thousands of clones are present, 95% being singletons, with the ten largest covering approximately 0.25%. The receptor was isolated from a human donor in good health. Source material: T cells isolated from PBMCs. The chain joins TRBV5-6 to TRBJ2-1; TRBD2 agrees at 7 bases. CDR3 amino acids: CASSFSSGFYNEQFF. CDR3 coding DNA: TGTGCCAGCAGCTTCTCTAGCGGTTTCTACAATGAGCAGTTCTTC.